This TCR beta chain derives from a study of blood T cells in healthy people across ages. Study conclusions and caveats: Among long-lived donors, naive CD4+ cells were more numerous and diversity higher than in aged donors.

The CDR3 totals 17 residues. Trimming removed 4 bases from V and 6 bases from J, with 22 bases in between. Germline CDR1 MDHEN, CDR2 SYDVKM. A second roughly 7 to 11 cycle PCR used barcoded and J-beta primers. TCRdb analysed the 5' RACE reads with MiXCR anew, one entry per CDR3 protein. The profile covers hundreds of thousands of distinct CDR3 sequences, with just under 25% appearing a single time and 8% to 10% taken by the ten largest. This clonotype was counted between two and nine times. Its specificity is not known. The data were also submitted as part of a second study, on T cells of mothers and their children. That paper states: Material was donated by three healthy Caucasian mothers and their six children.

The TCR sequence derives from a boy under 18 in good health. Sequencing was carried out using blood. The chain combines TRBV28 with TRBJ1-5; TRBD1 might be the D (5 bases). The CDR3, as DNA: TGTGCCAGCAGTTCCCACCTCTCCAGGGTTCCCACTCAGCCCCAGCATTTT. Its translation: CASSSHLSRVPTQPQHF.